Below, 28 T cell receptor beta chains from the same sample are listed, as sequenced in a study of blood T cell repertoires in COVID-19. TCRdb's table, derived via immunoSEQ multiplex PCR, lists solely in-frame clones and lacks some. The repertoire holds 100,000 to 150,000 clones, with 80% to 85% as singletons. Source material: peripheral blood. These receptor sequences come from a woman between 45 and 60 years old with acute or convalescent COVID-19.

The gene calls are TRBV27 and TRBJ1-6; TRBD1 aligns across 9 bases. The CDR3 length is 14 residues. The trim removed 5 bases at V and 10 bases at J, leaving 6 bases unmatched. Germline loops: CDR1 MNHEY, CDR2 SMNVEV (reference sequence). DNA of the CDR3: TGTGCCAGCAGTATAGACAGGGGGTCATCACCCCTCCACTTT. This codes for CASSIDRGSSPLHF.

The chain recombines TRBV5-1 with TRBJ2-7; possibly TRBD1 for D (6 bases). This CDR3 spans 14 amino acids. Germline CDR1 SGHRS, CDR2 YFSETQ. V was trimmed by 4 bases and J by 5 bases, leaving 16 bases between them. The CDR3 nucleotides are TGCGCCAGCAGCGAGGGACATCTAGGCAACGAGCAGTACTTC. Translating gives CASSEGHLGNEQYF.

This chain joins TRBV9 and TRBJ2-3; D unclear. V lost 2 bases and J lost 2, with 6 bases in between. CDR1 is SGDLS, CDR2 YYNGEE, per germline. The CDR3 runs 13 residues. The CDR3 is CASSVSVTDTQYF. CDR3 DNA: TGTGCCAGCAGCGTCAGCGTCACAGATACGCAGTATTTT. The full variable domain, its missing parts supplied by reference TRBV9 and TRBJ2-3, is DSGVTQTPKHLITATGQRVTLRCSPRSGDLSVYWYQQSLDQGLQFLIQYYNGEERAKGNILERFSAQQFPDLHSELNLSSLELGDSALYFCASSVSVTDTQYFGPGTRLTVL.

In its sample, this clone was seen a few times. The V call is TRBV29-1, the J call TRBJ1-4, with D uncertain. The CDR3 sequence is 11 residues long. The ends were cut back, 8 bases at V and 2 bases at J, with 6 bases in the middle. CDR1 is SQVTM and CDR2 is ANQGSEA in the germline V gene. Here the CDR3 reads CSLRTNEKLFF. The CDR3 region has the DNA TGCAGCCTCCGGACTAATGAAAAACTGTTTTTT.

CDR3 protein: CATSRGGQGNTEAFF. DNA for the CDR3: TGTGCCACCAGCAGAGGGGGACAGGGGAACACTGAAGCTTTCTTT. The V gene is TRBV15, the J gene TRBJ1-1; 9 positions agree with TRBD1. The CDR3 length is 15 residues. From germline, CDR1 is LNHNV and CDR2 YYDKDF (reference sequence). Trimming cost V 1 base and J 1 base; bases outside gene matches: 1.

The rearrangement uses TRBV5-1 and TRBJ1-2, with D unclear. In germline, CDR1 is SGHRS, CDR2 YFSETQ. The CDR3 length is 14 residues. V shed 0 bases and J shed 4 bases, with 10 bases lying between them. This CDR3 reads CASSLGEGGYGYTF. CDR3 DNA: TGCGCCAGCAGCTTGGGGGAGGGCGGCTATGGCTACACCTTC.

The CDR3 here is CASSLTGELFF. The CDR3 nucleotides read TGTGCCAGCAGCCTAACCGGGGAGCTGTTTTTT. This sequence joins TRBV14 and TRBJ2-2; D not certain. Looked up from germline, CDR1 is SGHDN and CDR2 is FVKESK. Trimming removed 4 bases from V and 5 bases from J, with 2 bases in between. This CDR3 comprises 11 residues.

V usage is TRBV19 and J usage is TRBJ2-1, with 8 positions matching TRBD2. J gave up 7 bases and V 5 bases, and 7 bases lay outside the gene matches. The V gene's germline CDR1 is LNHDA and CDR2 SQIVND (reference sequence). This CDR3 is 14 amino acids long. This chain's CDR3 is CASSSRGRFNEQFF. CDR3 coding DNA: TGTGCCAGTAGTTCTCGCGGGAGGTTTAATGAGCAGTTCTTC.

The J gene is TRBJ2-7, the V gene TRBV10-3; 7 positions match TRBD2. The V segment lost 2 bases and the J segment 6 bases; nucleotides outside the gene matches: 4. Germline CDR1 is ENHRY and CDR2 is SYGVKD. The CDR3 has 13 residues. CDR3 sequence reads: CAISETSGGEQYF. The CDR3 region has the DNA TGTGCCATCAGTGAGACCTCGGGGGGCGAGCAGTACTTC.

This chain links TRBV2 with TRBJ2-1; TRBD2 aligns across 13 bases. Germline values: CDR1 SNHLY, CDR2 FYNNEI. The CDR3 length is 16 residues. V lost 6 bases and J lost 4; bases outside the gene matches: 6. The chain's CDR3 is CASSYPGLAGYNEQFF. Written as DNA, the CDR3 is TGTGCCAGCAGCTACCCGGGACTAGCGGGGTACAATGAGCAGTTCTTC.

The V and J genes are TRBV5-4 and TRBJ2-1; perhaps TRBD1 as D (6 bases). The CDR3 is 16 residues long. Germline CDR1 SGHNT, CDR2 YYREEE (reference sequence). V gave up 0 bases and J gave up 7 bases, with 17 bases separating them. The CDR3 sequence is CASSLAQGRIRNEQFF. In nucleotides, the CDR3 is TGTGCCAGCAGCTTGGCCCAGGGGAGAATTCGGAATGAGCAGTTCTTC.

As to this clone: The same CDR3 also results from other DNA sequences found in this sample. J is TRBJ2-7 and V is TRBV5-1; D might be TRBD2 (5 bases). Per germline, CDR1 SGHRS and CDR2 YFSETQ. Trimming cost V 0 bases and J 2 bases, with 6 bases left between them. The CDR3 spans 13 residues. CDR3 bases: TGCGCCAGCAGCTTGGGAGGGACCTACGAGCAGTACTTC. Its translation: CASSLGGTYEQYF.

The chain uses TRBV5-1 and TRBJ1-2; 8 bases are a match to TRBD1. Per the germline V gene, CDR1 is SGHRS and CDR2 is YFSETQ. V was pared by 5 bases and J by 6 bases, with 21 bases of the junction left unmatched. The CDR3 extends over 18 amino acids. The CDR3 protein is CASSSGGTGTSWRNGYTF. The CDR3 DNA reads TGCGCCAGCAGTTCAGGGGGGACAGGAACCTCTTGGCGGAATGGCTACACCTTC.

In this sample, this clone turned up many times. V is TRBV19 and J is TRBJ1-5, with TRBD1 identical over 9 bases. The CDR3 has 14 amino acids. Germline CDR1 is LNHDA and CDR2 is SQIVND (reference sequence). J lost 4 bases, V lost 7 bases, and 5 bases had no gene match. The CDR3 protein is CASTPDRGNQPQHF. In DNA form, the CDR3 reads TGTGCCAGTACGCCCGACAGGGGGAATCAGCCCCAGCATTTT. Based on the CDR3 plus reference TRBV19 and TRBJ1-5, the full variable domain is DGGITQSPKYLFRKEGQNVTLSCEQNLNHDAMYWYRQDPGQGLRLIYYSQIVNDFQKGDIAEGYSVSREKKESFPLTVTSAQKNPTAFYLCASTPDRGNQPQHFGDGTRLSIL.

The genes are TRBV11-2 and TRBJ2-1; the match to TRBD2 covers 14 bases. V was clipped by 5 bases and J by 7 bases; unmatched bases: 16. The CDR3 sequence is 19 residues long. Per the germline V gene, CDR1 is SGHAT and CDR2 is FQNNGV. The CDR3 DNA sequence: TGTGCCAGCAGCCCTCGCCCGGACTTGACTAGCGGGGGGGGAAATGAGCAGTTCTTC. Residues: CASSPRPDLTSGGGNEQFF.

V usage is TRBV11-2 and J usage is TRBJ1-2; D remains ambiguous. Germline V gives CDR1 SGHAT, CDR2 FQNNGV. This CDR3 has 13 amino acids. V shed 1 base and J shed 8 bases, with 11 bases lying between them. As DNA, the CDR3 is TGTGCCAGCAGCTTAGGTGGGCTCGACGGCTACACCTTC. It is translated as CASSLGGLDGYTF.

The CDR3 reads CASSLEGGYNQPQHF. The DNA of the CDR3 is TGCGCCAGCAGCTTGGAAGGGGGCTACAATCAGCCCCAGCATTTT. The gene calls are TRBV5-1 and TRBJ1-5; 7 positions match TRBD1. Losses at the gene ends were 0 bases for V and 3 bases for J; bases not matched to a gene: 3. Germline CDR1 and CDR2: SGHRS and YFSETQ. The CDR3 is made up of 15 amino acids.

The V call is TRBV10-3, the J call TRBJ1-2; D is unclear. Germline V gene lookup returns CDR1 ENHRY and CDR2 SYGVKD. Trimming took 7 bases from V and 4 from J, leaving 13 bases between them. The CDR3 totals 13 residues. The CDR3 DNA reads TGTGCCATCACCCCAGTCGCCGCCTATGGCTACACCTTC. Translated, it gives CAITPVAAYGYTF.

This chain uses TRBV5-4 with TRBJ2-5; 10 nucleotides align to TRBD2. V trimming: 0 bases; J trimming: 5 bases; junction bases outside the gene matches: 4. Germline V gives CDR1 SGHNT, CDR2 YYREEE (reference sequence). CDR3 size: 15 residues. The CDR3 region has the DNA TGTGCCAGCAGCTTGGTAGCGGGGGGATCCGAGACCCAGTACTTC. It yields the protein CASSLVAGGSETQYF.

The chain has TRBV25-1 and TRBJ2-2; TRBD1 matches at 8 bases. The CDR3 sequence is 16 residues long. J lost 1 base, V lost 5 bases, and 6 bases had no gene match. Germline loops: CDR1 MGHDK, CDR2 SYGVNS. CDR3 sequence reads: CASSQSGTGNTGELFF. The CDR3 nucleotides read TGTGCCAGCAGTCAGTCCGGGACAGGGAACACCGGGGAGCTGTTTTTT.

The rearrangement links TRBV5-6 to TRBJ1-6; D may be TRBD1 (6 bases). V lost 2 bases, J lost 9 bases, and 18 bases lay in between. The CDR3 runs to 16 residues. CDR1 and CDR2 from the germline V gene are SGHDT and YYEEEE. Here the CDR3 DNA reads TGTGCCAGCAGCTTTTTCCCGTTTACAGGGCCTTCACCCCTCCACTTT. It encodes CASSFFPFTGPSPLHF.

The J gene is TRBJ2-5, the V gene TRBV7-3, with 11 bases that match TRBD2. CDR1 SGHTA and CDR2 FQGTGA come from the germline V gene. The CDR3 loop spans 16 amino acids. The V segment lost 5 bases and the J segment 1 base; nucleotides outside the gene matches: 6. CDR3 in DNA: TGTGCCAGCAGCCACCCGGGACTAGCGGCCCAAGAGACCCAGTACTTC. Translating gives CASSHPGLAAQETQYF.

CDR3 residues: CASSEYGGGPNYNEQFF. The CDR3, as DNA: TGTGCCAGCAGTGAATATGGCGGGGGGCCCAACTACAATGAGCAGTTCTTC. V and J are TRBV6-1 and TRBJ2-1; 8 nucleotides align to TRBD2. The CDR3 contains 17 residues. Losses at the gene ends were 2 bases for V and 3 bases for J; bases not matched to a gene: 9. In germline, CDR1 is MNHNS, CDR2 SASEGT.

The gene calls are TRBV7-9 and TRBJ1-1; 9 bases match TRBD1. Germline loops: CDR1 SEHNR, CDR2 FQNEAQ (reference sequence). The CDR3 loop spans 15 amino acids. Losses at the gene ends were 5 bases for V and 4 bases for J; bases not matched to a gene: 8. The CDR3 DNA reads TGTGCCAGCAGCCCGGGGGGACAGGGCAGCACTGAAGCTTTCTTT. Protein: CASSPGGQGSTEAFF.

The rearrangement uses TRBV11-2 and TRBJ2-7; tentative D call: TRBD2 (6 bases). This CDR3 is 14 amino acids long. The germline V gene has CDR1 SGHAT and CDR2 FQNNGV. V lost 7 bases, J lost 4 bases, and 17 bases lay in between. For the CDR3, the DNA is TGTGCCAGCACCCGCCGGGGACTTAATTACGAGCAGTACTTC. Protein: CASTRRGLNYEQYF.

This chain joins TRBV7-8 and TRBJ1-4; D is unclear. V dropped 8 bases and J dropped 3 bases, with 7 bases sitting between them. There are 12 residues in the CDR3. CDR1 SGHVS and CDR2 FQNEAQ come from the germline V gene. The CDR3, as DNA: TGTGCCAGCGGGGAGTCTAATGAAAAACTGTTTTTT. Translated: CASGESNEKLFF.

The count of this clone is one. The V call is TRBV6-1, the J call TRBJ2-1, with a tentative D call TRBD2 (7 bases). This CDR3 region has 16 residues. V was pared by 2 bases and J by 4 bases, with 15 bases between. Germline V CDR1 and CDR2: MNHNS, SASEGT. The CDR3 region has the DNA TGTGCCAGCAGTGAAATGGGGGGGGGCAGGTACAATGAGCAGTTCTTC. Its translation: CASSEMGGGRYNEQFF.

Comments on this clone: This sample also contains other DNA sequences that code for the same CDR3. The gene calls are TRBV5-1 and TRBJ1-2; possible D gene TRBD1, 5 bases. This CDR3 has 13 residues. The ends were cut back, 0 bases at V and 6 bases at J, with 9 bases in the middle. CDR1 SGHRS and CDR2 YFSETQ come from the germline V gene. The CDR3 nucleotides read TGCGCCAGCAGCTTGGGGCAGGGCGATGGCTACACCTTC. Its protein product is CASSLGQGDGYTF.